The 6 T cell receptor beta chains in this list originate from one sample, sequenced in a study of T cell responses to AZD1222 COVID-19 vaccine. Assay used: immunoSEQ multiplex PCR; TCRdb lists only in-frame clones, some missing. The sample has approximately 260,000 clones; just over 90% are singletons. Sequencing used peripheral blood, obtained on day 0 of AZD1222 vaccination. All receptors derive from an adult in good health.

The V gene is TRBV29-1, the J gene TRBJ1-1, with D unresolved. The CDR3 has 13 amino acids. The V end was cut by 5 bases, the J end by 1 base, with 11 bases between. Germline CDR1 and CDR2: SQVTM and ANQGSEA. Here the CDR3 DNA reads TGCAGCGTTTGTCGGGCCTCGAACACTGAAGCTTTCTTT. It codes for CSVCRASNTEAFF.

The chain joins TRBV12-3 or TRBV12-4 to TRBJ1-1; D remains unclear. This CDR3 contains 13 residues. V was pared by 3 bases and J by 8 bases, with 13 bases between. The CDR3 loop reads CASSFEAISEAFF. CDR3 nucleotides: TGTGCCAGCAGTTTCGAAGCGATAAGCGAAGCTTTCTTT.

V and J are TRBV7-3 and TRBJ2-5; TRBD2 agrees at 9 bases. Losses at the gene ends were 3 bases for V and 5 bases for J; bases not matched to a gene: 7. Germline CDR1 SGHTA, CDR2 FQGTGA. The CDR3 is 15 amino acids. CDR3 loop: CASSLLAGSRETQYF. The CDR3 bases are TGTGCCAGCAGCTTGCTAGCGGGAAGTCGGGAGACCCAGTACTTC.

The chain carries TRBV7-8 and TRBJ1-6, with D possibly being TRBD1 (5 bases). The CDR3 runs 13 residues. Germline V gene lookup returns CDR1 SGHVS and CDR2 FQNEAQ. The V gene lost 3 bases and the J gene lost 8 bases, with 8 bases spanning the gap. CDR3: CASSLGGDSPLHF. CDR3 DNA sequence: TGTGCCAGCAGCTTGGGGGGGGATTCACCCCTCCACTTT.

The CDR3 nucleotides are TGTGCCAGCAGCTCCGGGACTCCGAGCTATGAGCAGTTCTTC. Amino acids: CASSSGTPSYEQFF. The V call is TRBV11-2, the J call TRBJ2-1; tentatively, D is TRBD2 (6 bases). Germline lookup yields CDR1 SGHAT and CDR2 FQNNGV. V gave up 4 bases and J gave up 8 bases, with 15 bases separating them. The CDR3 extends over 14 amino acids.

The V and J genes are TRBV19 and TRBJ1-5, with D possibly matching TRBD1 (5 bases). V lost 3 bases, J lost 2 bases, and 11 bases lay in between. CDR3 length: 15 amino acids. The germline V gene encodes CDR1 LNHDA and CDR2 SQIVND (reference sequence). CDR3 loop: CASSIWRDRNQPQHF. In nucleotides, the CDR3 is TGTGCCAGTAGTATTTGGCGGGACCGCAATCAGCCCCAGCATTTT.